This T cell receptor beta chain stems from a study of control samples from healthy donors and cancer patients. The V and J ends lost 0 bases and 0 bases respectively, with 10 bases between them. Germline CDR1 reads SGHTS; CDR2 reads YDEGEE. The CDR3 extends over 15 amino acids. Generated by immunoSEQ multiplex PCR, the TCRdb table keeps only in-frame clones and is missing some. The sample gives approximately 140,000 clones, 80% to 95% of which show up once; roughly 5.7% is in the top ten. Sequenced sample: blood. The TCR originated in a young man in good health. V gene TRBV5-8 combines with J gene TRBJ2-7, with no clear D. The CDR3 protein is CASSLDQPGSYEQYF. CDR3 sequence (DNA): TGTGCCAGCAGCTTGGACCAACCGGGCTCCTACGAGCAGTACTTC.